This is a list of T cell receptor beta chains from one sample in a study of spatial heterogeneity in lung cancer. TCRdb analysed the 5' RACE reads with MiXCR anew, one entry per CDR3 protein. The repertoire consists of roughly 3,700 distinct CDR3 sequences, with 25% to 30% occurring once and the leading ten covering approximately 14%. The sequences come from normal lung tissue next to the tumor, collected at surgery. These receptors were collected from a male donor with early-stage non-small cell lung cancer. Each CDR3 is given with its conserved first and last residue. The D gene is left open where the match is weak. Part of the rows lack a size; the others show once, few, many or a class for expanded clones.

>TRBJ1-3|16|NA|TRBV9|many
TGTGCCAGCAGCGCACTGGCAGGGGTCTCTGGAAACACCATATATTTT
CASSALAGVSGNTIYF
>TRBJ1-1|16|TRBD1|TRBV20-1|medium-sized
TGCAGTGCTCGCCGGACAGGGGGCATGGTGAACACTGAAGCTTTCTTT
CSARRTGGMVNTEAFF
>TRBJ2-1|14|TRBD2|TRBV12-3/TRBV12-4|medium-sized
TGTGCCAGCACCCCCCGGGGAGGGGCGAATGAGCAGTTCTTC
CASTPRGGANEQFF
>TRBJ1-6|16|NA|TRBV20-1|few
TGCAGTGCTAGAGGGTTAGAGGAATCCCAACGTTCACCCCTCCACTTT
CSARGLEESQRSPLHF
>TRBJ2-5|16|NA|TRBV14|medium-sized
TGTGCCAGCAGCCAAAAGGGGCGGAAACAACAAGAGACCCAGTACTTC
CASSQKGRKQQETQYF
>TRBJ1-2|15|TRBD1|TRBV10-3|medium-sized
TGTGCCATCAGTGAAGGCCCAGGGGACAGGTATGGCTACACCTTC
CAISEGPGDRYGYTF
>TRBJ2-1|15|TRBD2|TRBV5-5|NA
TGTGCCAGCAGCCTAGCGGGAGGGACCTACAATGAGCAGTTCTTC
CASSLAGGTYNEQFF
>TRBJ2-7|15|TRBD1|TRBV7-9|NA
TGTGCCAGCAGCCTGGCCGAGGCAGGGGGCCGCAAGCAGTACTTC
CASSLAEAGGRKQYF
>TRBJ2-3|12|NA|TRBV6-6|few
TGTGCCAGCAGTTACTCGATAGATACGCAGTATTTT
CASSYSIDTQYF
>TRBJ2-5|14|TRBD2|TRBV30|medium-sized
TGTGCCTGGAAGGGACTAGCCCCACGGGAGACCCAGTACTTC
CAWKGLAPRETQYF
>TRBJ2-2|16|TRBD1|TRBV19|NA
TGTGCCAGTAGTGTTGACAGGGGGCGCATCACCGGGGAGCTGTTTTTT
CASSVDRGRITGELFF
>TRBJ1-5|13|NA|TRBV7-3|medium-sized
TGTGCCAGCAGCGTAACCTTAAATCAGCCCCAGCATTTT
CASSVTLNQPQHF